The entry below describes one T cell receptor (beta chain). There is no known antigen for this receptor. Nothing much larger sits one base from this clone, and base qualities are not available. In the prospective study, participants were roughly 18 to 95 years old, resided in about two dozen geographic areas of the United States, and were enrolled through a virtual design. To assign participants to cohorts, the prospective study relied on clinical history that participants themselves reported in a screening survey and a study questionnaire. Recovered participants in ImmuneRACE Cohort 3 were defined by two consecutive negative NP/OP PCR tests, clearance by a healthcare professional, or resolution of symptoms. Each participant in the prospective study had whole blood, serum and a nasopharyngeal or oropharyngeal swab collected by mobile phlebotomists. Additional blood draws and questionnaires over an approximately two-month period could optionally be provided by prospective study participants. Before DNA extraction, prospective study blood samples were shipped either frozen or at room temperature.

Sequences SGHTA (CDR1) and FQGNSA (CDR2) are obtained from the germline V gene. Measured from the cysteine to the phenylalanine, the CDR3 is 14 residues long. Only the CDR3 DNA is retained, 42 bases long and in frame from the first base. A distance of 12 bases separates the germline ends of V and J, which lose 0 bases and 7 bases respectively. The immunoSEQ Assay, a bias-controlled multiplex PCR, was used to amplify TCRbeta CDR3 regions from genomic DNA. In the paper's pipeline: Within the assay, amplification of reference gene primers was used to estimate how many nucleated cells each sample contained. Sequence reads were collapsed and filtered to measure the absolute abundance of every unique TCRbeta CDR3 rearrangement. For each sample, productive Simpson clonality was calculated as the square root of Simpson's diversity index over productive rearrangements. TCRdb obtained this table from immuneACCESS and retained in-frame rearrangements with V and J assigned. These tables miss some clones; where compared with another copy, unresolved V genes account for less than half of the shortfall, and the remainder is unexplained. V, J and clone size reflect that table, while D and trimming were determined from the DNA. The sample profile shows some 270,000 clones; about 86% of them were found once. The ten largest clones represent around 3.5% of the sample.

The sample belongs to a study of blood T cell repertoires in COVID-19 (dated by TCRdb to about 2020). For the study in its entirety: Collaborator samples came from the United States, Italy and Spain and covered acute and convalescent phases of COVID-19. The prospective study material was composed of cDNA or gDNA derived from T cells, B-cell-depleted T cells, or PBMCs. Subjects who had been exposed to COVID-19, were actively infected with it, or had recovered from it provided the deeply sampled blood TCRbeta repertoires that made up the dataset. The repertoires were released in a freely available public database intended as a resource for research on the immune response to SARS-CoV-2. The samples were drawn from the first 160 participants of the ongoing ImmuneRACE study and from 950 to 1,500 subjects provided by 6 global collaborators. The sample metadata nearly always contained a de-identified subject ID, COVID-19 status, age in years and sex. Where available, HLA class I and class II types were taken from metadata supplied by the sample provider and were not determined by assay-based typing. Overall study results and their limits: How much clinical and demographic metadata was included differed by source and by participant, and the metadata was provided uncurated.

The chain joins TRBV7-2 to TRBJ1-2, with no reliable assignment of the D segment. Sequenced sample: PBMCs or T cells enriched from blood (not recorded which). This receptor was obtained from a man aged 45-60 years who had recovered from COVID-19. The CDR3 loop reads CASSLAATGSGYTF. The bases read TGTGCCAGCAGCTTAGCGGCGACGGGGAGTGGCTACACCTTC.